A selection of T cell receptor beta chains follows, all from one sample in a study of cytomegalovirus exposure and HLA in healthy donors. The data were produced by immunoSEQ multiplex PCR, yet TCRdb's version contains in-frame clones alone and is incomplete. The sample holds about 140,000 clones; 60% to 85% are singletons and the top ten take more than 0.9%. Source material: PBMCs. The receptors come from a male donor in good health and CMV-seropositive. Each CDR3 is given with its conserved first and last residue. A D gene is named only where the DNA matches it firmly. The size field is filled for only some rows; it gives once, few, many or a size class.

v_gene: TRBV15
abundance: .
j_gene: TRBJ2-5
d_gene: .
CDR3nt: TGTGCCACCAGCAGAGACGTGGGGAGTTCGGAGACCCAGTACTTC
CDR3aa: CATSRDVGSSETQYF

v_gene: TRBV7-2
abundance: once
j_gene: TRBJ1-5
d_gene: .
CDR3nt: TGTGCCAGCAGCTTATACAGTAGCAATCAGCCCCAGCATTTT
CDR3aa: CASSLYSSNQPQHF

v_gene: TRBV5-1
abundance: .
j_gene: TRBJ2-7
d_gene: .
CDR3nt: TGCGCCAGCAGCTTAGCTTCTACAGGGTACGAGCAGTACTTC
CDR3aa: CASSLASTGYEQYF

v_gene: TRBV15
abundance: .
j_gene: TRBJ1-6
d_gene: TRBD1
CDR3nt: TGTGCCACCAGCAGAGGACAGGGGAATAATTCACCCCTCCACTTT
CDR3aa: CATSRGQGNNSPLHF

v_gene: TRBV28
abundance: .
j_gene: TRBJ2-7
d_gene: TRBD1
CDR3nt: TGTGCCAGCAGTATCACAGGGGTTGGCGAGCAGTACTTC
CDR3aa: CASSITGVGEQYF

v_gene: TRBV9
abundance: .
j_gene: TRBJ2-2
d_gene: TRBD2
CDR3nt: TGTGCCAGCAGCGTAGGGCTAGCGGGGGGGAACACCGGGGAGCTGTTTTTT
CDR3aa: CASSVGLAGGNTGELFF

v_gene: TRBV7-9
abundance: few
j_gene: TRBJ2-5
d_gene: TRBD2
CDR3nt: TGTGCCAGCAGCGACACCGGGACTAGCGGGGGGGCCCCAGAGACCCAGTACTTC
CDR3aa: CASSDTGTSGGAPETQYF

v_gene: TRBV28
abundance: .
j_gene: TRBJ2-7
d_gene: TRBD1
CDR3nt: TGTGCCAGCAGAAAGACCGGGACAGGGCCCTACGAGCAGTACTTC
CDR3aa: CASRKTGTGPYEQYF

v_gene: TRBV7-9
abundance: .
j_gene: TRBJ1-4
d_gene: .
CDR3nt: TGTGCCAGCAGCTCGTGGCTCCCAACTAATGAAAAACTGTTTTTT
CDR3aa: CASSSWLPTNEKLFF

v_gene: TRBV5-4
abundance: .
j_gene: TRBJ2-5
d_gene: .
CDR3nt: TGTGCCAGCGGAGGGGCTAACCAAGAGACCCAGTACTTC
CDR3aa: CASGGANQETQYF

v_gene: TRBV10-3
abundance: .
j_gene: TRBJ2-7
d_gene: TRBD1
CDR3nt: TGTGCCATCAGTGGGGGACAGGGTGGCGACGAGCAGTACTTC
CDR3aa: CAISGGQGGDEQYF

v_gene: TRBV11-2
abundance: .
j_gene: TRBJ2-5
d_gene: .
CDR3nt: TGTGCCAGCAGCTCCCCGCGGGGGCGATCAGAGACCCAGTACTTC
CDR3aa: CASSSPRGRSETQYF

v_gene: TRBV27
abundance: once
j_gene: TRBJ1-5
d_gene: TRBD1
CDR3nt: TGTGCCAGCAGTCCACAGGGGGCCCATCAGCCCCAGCATTTT
CDR3aa: CASSPQGAHQPQHF

v_gene: TRBV7-2
abundance: few
j_gene: TRBJ2-1
d_gene: TRBD2
CDR3nt: TGTGCCAGCAGCCGCGGGAGGGCCGACTACAATGAGCAGTTCTTC
CDR3aa: CASSRGRADYNEQFF

v_gene: TRBV28
abundance: .
j_gene: TRBJ2-7
d_gene: TRBD2
CDR3nt: TGTGCCAGCAAAAACCCGGGACTAGCGGGGGGAGAGCAGTACTTC
CDR3aa: CASKNPGLAGGEQYF

v_gene: TRBV7-3
abundance: .
j_gene: TRBJ2-1
d_gene: TRBD2
CDR3nt: TGTGCCAGCAGCTTAGGACTAGCGGGTGAGCAGTTCTTC
CDR3aa: CASSLGLAGEQFF

v_gene: TRBV10-3
abundance: few
j_gene: TRBJ1-6
d_gene: .
CDR3nt: TGTGCCATCAACGAGAATAATTCACCCCTCCACTTT
CDR3aa: CAINENNSPLHF

v_gene: TRBV9
abundance: .
j_gene: TRBJ2-7
d_gene: TRBD1
CDR3nt: TGTGCCAGCAGCGTAGGACAGGGGGCATTACAGTACTTC
CDR3aa: CASSVGQGALQYF